This T cell receptor (beta chain) is drawn from a study of blood T cell repertoires in COVID-19. Cohort allocation depended upon clinical history that participants reported. Here immunoSEQ multiplex PCR was the method, and the copy in TCRdb shows in-frame clones only, minus some. Altogether some 400,000 clones are present, roughly nine tenths being singletons, with the ten largest covering 1.5% to 2%. There are 18 residues in the CDR3. V lost 5 bases and J 3 bases, leaving 23 bases between the germline ends. CDR1 is MNHNY and CDR2 is SVGAGI in the germline V gene (reference sequence). The sequenced sample consisted of PBMCs or T cells enriched from blood (not recorded which). The receptor was isolated from a woman in her 30s who had recovered from COVID-19. The V call is TRBV6-6, the J call TRBJ2-1; TRBD2 might be the D (6 bases). DNA for the CDR3: TGTGCCAGCAGTCGACCCGCACCGAGGGCGGGGTACTACAATGAGCAGTTCTTC. It translates to CASSRPAPRAGYYNEQFF.